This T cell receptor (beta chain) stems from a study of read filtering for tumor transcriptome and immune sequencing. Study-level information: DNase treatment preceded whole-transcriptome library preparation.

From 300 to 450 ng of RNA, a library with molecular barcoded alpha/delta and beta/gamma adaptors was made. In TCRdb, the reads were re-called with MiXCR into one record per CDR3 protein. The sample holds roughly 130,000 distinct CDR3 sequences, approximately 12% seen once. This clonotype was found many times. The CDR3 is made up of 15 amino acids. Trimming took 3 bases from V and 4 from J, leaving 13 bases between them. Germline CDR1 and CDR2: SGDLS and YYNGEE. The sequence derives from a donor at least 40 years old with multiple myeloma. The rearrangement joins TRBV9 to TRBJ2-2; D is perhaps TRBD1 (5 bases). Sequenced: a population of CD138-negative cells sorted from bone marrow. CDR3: CASSAQGRSTGELFF. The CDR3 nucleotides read TGTGCCAGCAGCGCTCAGGGTCGGAGCACCGGGGAGCTGTTTTTT.